This paragraph covers one T cell receptor (beta chain) sequence. This clone is a singleton in its sample. Its antigen target is currently unknown. No clone much larger than this one lies a single base away; base qualities are absent. The data originate from a study of T cell responses to AZD1222 COVID-19 vaccine (dated by TCRdb to 2020 to 2022). With respect to the entire study: A total of 233 trial participants underwent TCR sequencing, of whom 207 received two doses of AZD1222 and about 26 received two doses of the MenACWY control vaccine. Trial participants were enrolled into age subgroups of 18-55, 56-69 and 70-plus years, which contained about 150, 28 and 57 TCR-sequenced participants, respectively. Broader findings and caveats from the paper: No day 14 peak-response samples were available, so repertoires were characterized only after the peak T cell response. Conclusions about previously exposed vaccinees are limited because only six or seven AZD1222 recipients were SARS-CoV-2 seropositive at baseline. Reportedly, almost half of the unique spike-specific TCRs recognized epitopes lying outside the regions that are mutated in the B.1.351 and B.1.1.7 variants. The whole spike protein was spanned by vaccine-associated CD4 TCRs, and dominant responses were seen in regions 160-218 and 743-854. In the small 56-69-year group, the increase in depth fell short of significance, most likely because of low power. After two AZD1222 doses, both the breadth and the depth of spike-specific TCRs were significantly higher than at day 0 and than in MenACWY recipients. Most participants were white British and females outnumbered males, and the authors suggested that clonal diversity may have been underestimated.

The CDR3 regions of human TCRbeta chains were subjected to immunosequencing. On the study's bioinformatics: Repertoire TCRs were checked for matches against a reference library of SARS-CoV-2-specific TCRs that had been generated using the MIRA antigen-specificity platform. Breadth was defined as the fraction of unique TCRs that were SARS-CoV-2-associated, and depth was defined as the fraction of total T cells that were SARS-CoV-2-associated. Using the MIRA data, each spike-specific TCR was mapped to the spike region that the TCR reacts to and placed in a CD4 or CD8 class. Log10-transformed breadth and depth values were compared by one-way ANOVA with Sidak's multiple comparisons tests. In TCRdb, the immuneACCESS table is reduced to in-frame sequences with V and J assigned. These tables do not hold every clone; where another copy was compared, an unresolved V gene accounts for under half, and the others remain unexplained. The D gene and trimming were derived from the DNA, and the V and J assignments and clone size from that table. A total of some 190,000 clones appear in this sample, 80% to 95% of them only once. The ten largest make up approximately 1.9% of the sample.

The CDR3 numbers 13 residues from cysteine through phenylalanine. Only CDR3 DNA remains: 39 bases, in frame from the first base. The junction carries 11 bases between V and J, which are trimmed by 6 bases and 5 bases respectively. The germline V gene specifies MNHEY as CDR1 and SVGAGI as CDR2. The label giving this sample's time point can be read as: about 28 days (+/-7) after the second vaccine dose. AZD1222 recipients whose second dose came at about 4 weeks and those whose second dose came at about 12 weeks were combined into one group, since spike-specific TCR depth and breadth did not differ between the two schedules. Vaccinee samples were obtained from the UK trials COV001 and COV002, which included a single-blind randomized controlled phase 2/3 trial of AZD1222 (ChAdOx1 nCoV-19) in healthy adults. Trial participant PBMC samples were collected at day 0 and day 28 after the second dose for TCRbeta chain sequencing.

Sequencing was performed on peripheral blood, taken 28 days after the second AZD1222 dose. The chain was built from TRBV6-5 and TRBJ1-5; possibly the D gene is TRBD1, per 5 matching bases. The clonotype was recovered from an adult who received the AZD1222 COVID-19 vaccine. The CDR3 region: CASSPDSDQPQHF. The nucleotides are TGTGCCAGCAGCCCCGACAGTGATCAGCCCCAGCATTTT.